This T cell receptor beta chain originates from a study of T cell changes during pregnancy in multiple sclerosis. Produced via immunoSEQ multiplex PCR; TCRdb's table is partial and in-frame only. The table includes about 38,000 clones, 91% detected once. This CDR3 contains 18 residues. The J segment lost 0 bases and the V segment lost 4 bases, leaving 10 bases of the junction unmatched. Germline CDR1 and CDR2: SGHDT and YYEEEE. The material sequenced was CD8+ T cells from peripheral blood mononuclear cells, taken in the second trimester of pregnancy. This receptor was obtained from a female donor with multiple sclerosis, enrolled in a pregnancy study. V and J are TRBV5-6 and TRBJ1-6; 7 bases align to TRBD1. CDR3 coding DNA: TGTGCCAGCAGCCAGGAGGGGGCCTCAAGCTCCTATAATTCACCCCTCCACTTT. Encoded protein: CASSQEGASSSYNSPLHF.